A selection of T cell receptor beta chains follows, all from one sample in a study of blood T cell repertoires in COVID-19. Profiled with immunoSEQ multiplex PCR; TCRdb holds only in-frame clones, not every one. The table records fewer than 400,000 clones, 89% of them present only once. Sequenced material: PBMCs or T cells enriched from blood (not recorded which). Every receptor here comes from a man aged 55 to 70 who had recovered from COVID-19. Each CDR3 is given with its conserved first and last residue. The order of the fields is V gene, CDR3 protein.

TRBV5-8 CASSYMGAIQPQHF
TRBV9 CASSVGQGAGDTEAFF
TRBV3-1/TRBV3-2 CASSQELGHGYGYTF
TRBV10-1 CASSPGYPGNTIYF
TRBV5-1 CASSPGQGAYNEQFF
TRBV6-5 CASTTPGGLYEQYF
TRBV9 CASSVRLAKPGGELFF
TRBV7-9 CASSQQGGNQPQHF
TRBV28 CASSFGSRGRHEQFF
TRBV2 CASMPGTGLYNEQFF
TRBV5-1 CASRDSPMNTEAFF
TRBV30 CAWRPSLGQGARDTQYF
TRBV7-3 CASSFGQSGEQFF
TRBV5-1 CASSLTSGRSNNEQFF
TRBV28 CASSSLAGPNKQYF
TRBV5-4 CASSPVAGNGFEQYF
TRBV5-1 CASSLETGVNEQFF
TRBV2 CASSWATDTQYF
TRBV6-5 CASTWTGGVADTQYF
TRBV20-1 CSASSLKGGRDEQFF